The text below deals with one TCR beta chain. This clone was seen a few times. This clone's antigen is unknown. Base qualities are missing; no much larger clone stands one base away. The sample belongs to a study of blood T cell repertoires in COVID-19 (dated by TCRdb to the early 2020s). Regarding the study in general: Samples covering the acute and convalescent phases of COVID-19 were provided by collaborators in the United States, Italy and Spain. The material from the prospective study consisted of cDNA or gDNA derived from T cells, B-cell-depleted T cells, or PBMCs. Where available, HLA class I and class II types were obtained from metadata supplied by the sample provider rather than from assay-based typing. Subjects who had been exposed to COVID-19, were actively infected with it, or had recovered from it provided the deeply sampled blood TCRbeta repertoires that made up the dataset. The sample metadata nearly always contained a de-identified subject ID, COVID-19 status, age in years and sex. The repertoires were released in a freely available public database intended as a resource for research on the immune response to SARS-CoV-2. Samples were obtained from the ongoing ImmuneRACE study (first 160 participants) and from 1,254 subjects provided by 6 global collaborators.

Broad study findings and their caveats: The quantity of clinical and demographic metadata differed by source and by participant and was supplied without curation.

Participants in the prospective study were enrolled through a virtual design, were aged roughly 18 to 90 years, and lived in approximately 25 United States geographic areas. To assign participants to cohorts, the prospective study relied on clinical history that participants themselves reported in a screening survey and a study questionnaire. ImmuneRACE Cohort 3 recovered participants were defined by two consecutive negative NP/OP PCR tests, healthcare professional clearance, or symptom resolution. In the prospective study, mobile phlebotomists collected whole blood, serum and a nasopharyngeal or oropharyngeal swab from each participant. Prospective study participants could optionally give additional blood draws and questionnaires over an approximately 2-month period. Before DNA extraction, prospective study blood samples were shipped either frozen or at room temperature. The germline V gene encodes CDR1 LGHDT and CDR2 YNNKEL (reference sequence). Trimming takes 6 bases off V and 8 bases off J; junction bases not matched to a gene: 9. The CDR3 numbers 15 residues from cysteine through phenylalanine. The sequence is cut down to CDR3 DNA, 45 bases in frame from base 1.

The immunoSEQ Assay, a bias-controlled multiplex PCR, was used to amplify TCRbeta CDR3 regions from genomic DNA. Per the original workflow: Nucleated cell counts per sample were estimated from amplification of reference gene primers within the assay. Sequence reads were collapsed and filtered to measure the absolute abundance of every unique TCRbeta CDR3 rearrangement. For each sample, productive Simpson clonality was calculated as the square root of Simpson's diversity index over productive rearrangements. What TCRdb holds here is the immuneACCESS table cut down to in-frame rearrangements. Part of the clones is not present; checked against another copy, under half of the missing clones reflect an unresolved V gene, and the others are unexplained. V, J and clone size reflect that table, while D and trimming were determined from the DNA. The sample table shows under 200,000 clones, and over 75% are seen once. The ten biggest clones cover more than 0.75% of the sample.

Rearrangement joined TRBV3-1 (or the pseudogene TRBV3-2) to TRBJ2-1; 11 bases in the middle match TRBD2. The receptor comes from a young woman who had recovered from COVID-19. The sample taken for sequencing was PBMCs or T cells enriched from blood (not recorded which). CDR3 region: CASRPTSGSVYEQFF. The nucleotide sequence reads TGTGCCAGCAGACCAACTAGCGGGAGTGTCTATGAGCAGTTCTTC.